The 7 T cell receptor beta chains in this list originate from one sample, sequenced in a study of control samples from healthy donors and cancer patients (dated by TCRdb to 2018 to 2021). The library relied on the immunoSEQ multiplex PCR assay. Entries here come from immuneACCESS through TCRdb and include only in-frame sequences with V and J called. Some clones fail to appear in such tables; in the studies checked, an unresolved V gene covers under half of the shortfall, and the cause of the remainder is unknown. This sample holds 90,000 to 150,000 clones; roughly 90% were observed only once. The top ten constitute almost 40% of the sample. Sequencing was done on a sample of blood. The receptors derive from a man between 45 and 60 years old in good health.

The V and J genes are TRBV7-6 and TRBJ2-7; a weak D match, TRBD1 (6 bases). CDR1 and CDR2 from the germline V gene are SGHVS and FNYEAQ. Between the trimmed V and J ends, which lost 1 base and 1 base, there was a span of 14 bases. This CDR3 has 16 amino acids. CDR3 region: CASSLGAGVESYEQYF. The CDR3 coding sequence is TGTGCCAGCAGCTTAGGGGCAGGGGTAGAATCCTACGAGCAGTACTTC.

V gene TRBV6-5 combines with J gene TRBJ2-6; D unresolved. This CDR3 is 15 amino acids long. Trimming pared 6 bases from V and 0 bases from J, leaving 9 bases between. Germline CDR1 reads MNHEY; CDR2 reads SVGAGI. The CDR3 protein is CASSRPGSGANVLTF. CDR3 nucleotide sequence: TGTGCCAGCAGCCGCCCAGGCTCTGGGGCCAACGTCCTGACTTTC.

The chain is built from TRBV6-1 and TRBJ1-2; 11 bases agree with TRBD1. Unmatched junction bases numbered 7, after V lost 2 bases and J lost 8 bases. CDR1 and CDR2 (germline): MNHNS, SASEGT. The CDR3 length is 15 residues. CDR3 in DNA: TGTGCCAGCAGTGAACTTGGGACAGGGGGAGGAGGCTACACCTTC. Residues: CASSELGTGGGGYTF.

V usage is TRBV19 and J usage is TRBJ1-6, with a tentative D call TRBD1 (5 bases). The CDR3 loop spans 16 amino acids. Germline CDR1 LNHDA, CDR2 SQIVND (reference sequence). V was clipped by 4 bases and J by 4 bases, with 14 bases between them. In nucleotides, the CDR3 is TGTGCCAGTAGTAGGGGCACCGCCGCATATAATTCACCCCTCCACTTT. Translating gives CASSRGTAAYNSPLHF. Variable domain in full (rest from reference TRBV19 and TRBJ1-6): DGGITQSPKYLFRKEGQNVTLSCEQNLNHDAMYWYRQDPGQGLRLIYYSQIVNDFQKGDIAEGYSVSREKKESFPLTVTSAQKNPTAFYLCASSRGTAAYNSPLHFGNGTRLTVT.

V usage is TRBV30 and J usage is TRBJ1-5; no reliable D call. Between the trimmed V and J ends, which lost 0 bases and 0 bases, there was a span of 9 bases. Germline-derived CDR1 and CDR2 are GTSNPN and SVGIG (reference sequence). The CDR3 is 15 amino acids. The CDR3 sequence is CAWSVRGNSNQPQHF. The CDR3 DNA reads TGTGCCTGGAGTGTGCGAGGGAATAGCAATCAGCCCCAGCATTTT.

The rearrangement joins TRBV2 to TRBJ1-2; D may be TRBD1 (6 bases). Germline loops: CDR1 SNHLY, CDR2 FYNNEI. The CDR3 is made up of 13 amino acids. V was trimmed by 2 bases and J by 7 bases, leaving 11 bases between them. CDR3 DNA sequence: TGTGCCAGCAGTGAAAGGGGGGAGGTTGGCTACACCTTC. Amino acid sequence: CASSERGEVGYTF.

The chain couples TRBV19 to TRBJ2-3, with 9 bases that match TRBD2. In germline, CDR1 is LNHDA, CDR2 SQIVND (reference sequence). CDR3 length equals 14 residues. The CDR3 nucleotides are TGTGCAGTGGGACTAGCAAAGTACTCCGATACGCAGTATTTT. Translating gives CAVGLAKYSDTQYF.